The 18 T cell receptor beta chains listed next were all sequenced from one sample in a study of CD4 T cell repertoires in COVID-19. Sequenced by immunoSEQ multiplex PCR; TCRdb stores in-frame clones only, minus some. The table includes over 75,000 clones, approximately 83% detected once. The specimen was CD4+ T cells from peripheral blood, collected after recovery from COVID-19. These receptors all stem from a human donor who had COVID-19.

The chain combines TRBV5-1 with TRBJ2-5; possible D gene TRBD1, 7 bases. CDR3 length: 18 amino acids. The ends were cut back, 3 bases at V and 3 bases at J, with 24 bases in the middle. Germline V gene lookup returns CDR1 SGHRS and CDR2 YFSETQ. The CDR3 sequence is CASSSPTGRNLREETQYF. The CDR3 DNA reads TGCGCCAGCAGCTCCCCGACAGGGAGGAATTTGCGAGAAGAGACCCAGTACTTC.

The rearrangement joins TRBV18 to TRBJ1-4; TRBD1 might be the D (6 bases). The CDR3 is made up of 16 amino acids. The germline CDR1 and CDR2 sequences are KGHSH and LQKENI. Trimming cost V 3 bases and J 8 bases, with 19 bases left between them. Here the CDR3 reads CASSPAIGSQGEKLFF. CDR3 nucleotide sequence: TGTGCCAGCTCACCGGCTATTGGGTCCCAGGGGGAAAAACTGTTTTTT. The full variable domain, its missing parts supplied by reference TRBV18 and TRBJ1-4, is NAGVMQNPRHLVRRRGQEARLRCSPMKGHSHVYWYRQLPEEGLKFMVYLQKENIIDESGMPKERFSAEFPKEGPSILRIQQVVRGDSAAYFCASSPAIGSQGEKLFFGSGTQLSVL.

CDR3 in DNA: TGTGCCACCAGGACAGGGGGCTCCTACGAGCAGTACTTC. Amino acid sequence: CATRTGGSYEQYF. J is TRBJ2-7 and V is TRBV6-1; 10 bases are shared with TRBD1. The germline V gene has CDR1 MNHNS and CDR2 SASEGT. CDR3 length: 13 amino acids. Germline trimming cut 10 bases from V and 0 bases from J; bases unmatched to any gene: 3.

The genes are TRBV6-6 and TRBJ2-3; D is uncertain. CDR1 MNHNY and CDR2 SVGAGI come from the germline V gene (reference sequence). V lost 6 bases and J 2 bases, leaving 6 bases between the germline ends. This CDR3 has 12 amino acids. The CDR3 here is CASSPHTDTQYF. The CDR3 DNA is TGTGCCAGCAGCCCACACACAGATACGCAGTATTTT.

CDR3 in amino acids: CASSPPDPKNNEQFF. The CDR3 DNA sequence: TGTGCCAGCTCACCCCCAGATCCAAAAAACAATGAGCAGTTCTTC. The chain uses TRBV18 and TRBJ2-1; D is uncertain. The CDR3 sequence is 15 residues long. The V end was cut by 3 bases, the J end by 5 bases, with 14 bases between. Germline assignment: CDR1 KGHSH and CDR2 LQKENI.

The chain recombines TRBV28 with TRBJ1-2; possible D gene TRBD1, 6 bases. V gave up 2 bases and J gave up 2 bases, with 18 bases separating them. The V gene's germline CDR1 is MDHEN and CDR2 SYDVKM. There are 17 residues in the CDR3. The CDR3 nucleotides are TGTGCCAGCAGTTTACCCGGTGGACCGGGGGGCAACTATGGCTACACCTTC. Protein product: CASSLPGGPGGNYGYTF.

V gene TRBV10-3 combines with J gene TRBJ2-5; D gene uncertain. CDR3 length equals 14 residues. Germline V gene sequence: CDR1 ENHRY, CDR2 SYGVKD. The V and J ends lost 2 bases and 2 bases respectively, with 9 bases between them. CDR3 sequence: CAISEAVIQETQYF. The CDR3 coding sequence is TGTGCCATCAGTGAGGCAGTTATACAAGAGACCCAGTACTTC.

The chain carries TRBV19 and TRBJ2-7, with no clear D. Per germline, CDR1 LNHDA and CDR2 SQIVND (reference sequence). The CDR3 consists of 14 residues. V lost 6 bases and J 0 bases, leaving 12 bases between the germline ends. CDR3 protein: CASSPDVGSYEQYF. For the CDR3, the DNA is TGTGCCAGTAGCCCTGATGTTGGCTCCTACGAGCAGTACTTC. The complete variable domain, with remaining parts taken from reference TRBV19 and TRBJ2-7, reads DGGITQSPKYLFRKEGQNVTLSCEQNLNHDAMYWYRQDPGQGLRLIYYSQIVNDFQKGDIAEGYSVSREKKESFPLTVTSAQKNPTAFYLCASSPDVGSYEQYFGPGTRLTVT.

The V gene is TRBV9, the J gene TRBJ2-3; unclear D gene. Trimming left V 0 bases short and J 5 bases short, with 10 bases between. Germline V gene sequence: CDR1 SGDLS, CDR2 YYNGEE. CDR3 size: 14 residues. CDR3 sequence reads: CASSVESGGDTQYF. Here the CDR3 DNA reads TGTGCCAGCAGCGTAGAGTCGGGTGGAGATACGCAGTATTTT. The full variable domain, with the rest looked up from reference TRBV9 and TRBJ2-3, is DSGVTQTPKHLITATGQRVTLRCSPRSGDLSVYWYQQSLDQGLQFLIQYYNGEERAKGNILERFSAQQFPDLHSELNLSSLELGDSALYFCASSVESGGDTQYFGPGTRLTVL.

The CDR3 here is CASSFSGRAGNEQFF. The CDR3 nucleotides are TGTGCCAGCAGTTTTAGCGGGAGGGCGGGCAATGAGCAGTTCTTC. The genes are TRBV27 and TRBJ2-1; TRBD2 agrees at 11 bases. The germline V gene has CDR1 MNHEY and CDR2 SMNVEV (reference sequence). J lost 6 bases, V lost 3 bases, and 4 bases had no gene match. The CDR3 extends over 15 amino acids.

This chain links TRBV3-1 (or the pseudogene TRBV3-2) with TRBJ2-4; D may be TRBD1 or TRBD2 (5 bases each). Per the germline V gene, CDR1 is LGHDT and CDR2 is YNNKEL (reference sequence). V was clipped by 0 bases and J by 3 bases, with 15 bases between them. CDR3 size: 17 residues. The CDR3 bases are TGTGCCAGCAGCCAAGATCGGGGCGAAAGGGGCAAAAACATTCAGTACTTC. Translating gives CASSQDRGERGKNIQYF.

This rearrangement joins TRBV19 to TRBJ2-2; maybe TRBD2 (5 bases). This CDR3 has 12 residues. Germline assignment: CDR1 LNHDA and CDR2 SQIVND (reference sequence). Trimming took off 4 bases at V and 7 bases at J, with 7 bases between the two ends. The CDR3 spells CASSTGLGELFF. The CDR3 DNA follows: TGTGCCAGTAGTACAGGACTCGGGGAGCTGTTTTTT.

The rearrangement links TRBV5-5 to TRBJ2-1; D gene uncertain. Trimming removed 1 base at V and 10 bases at J, with 9 bases between. The germline V gene has CDR1 SGHKS and CDR2 YYEKEE (reference sequence). The CDR3 covers 12 residues. CDR3 in DNA: TGTGCCAGCAGCTTGAGGTTGCGGGAGCAGTTCTTC. Protein: CASSLRLREQFF.

The genes are TRBV28 and TRBJ2-5, with D possibly matching TRBD2 (7 bases). This CDR3 is 16 amino acids long. V shed 6 bases and J shed 0 bases, with 17 bases lying between them. Germline loops: CDR1 MDHEN, CDR2 SYDVKM. CDR3 amino acids: CASSPTGGPYQETQYF. As DNA, the CDR3 is TGTGCCAGCAGCCCCACGGGGGGCCCGTACCAAGAGACCCAGTACTTC.

V is TRBV20-1 and J is TRBJ2-3, with D hard to call. The CDR3 covers 11 residues. The V end lost 3 bases, the J end lost 6 bases, and 7 bases lay between the germline ends. Germline V CDR1 and CDR2: DFQATT, SNEGSKA (reference sequence). CDR3 DNA: TGCAGTGCTAGGGCTGGTGATACGCAGTATTTT. Translated, it gives CSARAGDTQYF.

A single count supports this clone. This sequence joins TRBV4-2 and TRBJ2-5, with 7 bases aligning to TRBD2. CDR3 length equals 16 residues. Germline V CDR1 and CDR2: LGHNA, YNFKEQ. V dropped 1 base and J dropped 0; count of bases not matched to a gene: 5. The CDR3 coding sequence is TGTGCCAGCAGCCAAGGGATCGGGGGGAACCAAGAGACCCAGTACTTC. As protein: CASSQGIGGNQETQYF.

The chain has TRBV5-5 and TRBJ2-7; 11 bases map to TRBD2. V trimming: 4 bases; J trimming: 0 bases; junction bases outside the gene matches: 6. The CDR3 is 16 residues long. From germline, CDR1 is SGHKS and CDR2 YYEKEE (reference sequence). The CDR3 is CASSGSLAGASYEQYF. The CDR3, as DNA: TGTGCCAGCAGCGGATCACTAGCGGGAGCCTCCTACGAGCAGTACTTC. The complete variable domain, with remaining parts taken from reference TRBV5-5 and TRBJ2-7, reads DAGVTQSPTHLIKTRGQQVTLRCSPISGHKSVSWYQQVLGQGPQFIFQYYEKEERGRGNFPDRFSARQFPNYSSELNVNALLLGDSALYLCASSGSLAGASYEQYFGPGTRLTVT.

The chain links TRBV28 to TRBJ2-7, with TRBD1 matching 7 bases. V was pared by 6 bases and J by 7 bases, with 6 bases of the junction left unmatched. From germline, CDR1 is MDHEN and CDR2 SYDVKM. The CDR3 has 12 amino acids. In DNA, the CDR3 is TGTGCCAGCAGGTCCTCAGGGGGTGAGCAGTACTTC. Encoded protein: CASRSSGGEQYF.